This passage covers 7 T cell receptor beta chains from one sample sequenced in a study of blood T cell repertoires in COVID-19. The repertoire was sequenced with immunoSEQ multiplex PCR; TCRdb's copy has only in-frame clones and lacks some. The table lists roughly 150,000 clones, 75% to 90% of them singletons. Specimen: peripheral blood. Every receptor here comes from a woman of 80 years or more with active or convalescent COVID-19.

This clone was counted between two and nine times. Here the CDR3 reads CASSGGPSYNEQFF. The CDR3 bases are TGTGCCAGCAGCGGGGGCCCCTCCTACAATGAGCAGTTCTTC. V usage is TRBV9 and J usage is TRBJ2-1, with D possibly being TRBD1 (5 bases). Per the germline V gene, CDR1 is SGDLS and CDR2 is YYNGEE. This CDR3 has 14 amino acids. The V and J ends lost 3 bases and 0 bases respectively, with 7 bases between them.

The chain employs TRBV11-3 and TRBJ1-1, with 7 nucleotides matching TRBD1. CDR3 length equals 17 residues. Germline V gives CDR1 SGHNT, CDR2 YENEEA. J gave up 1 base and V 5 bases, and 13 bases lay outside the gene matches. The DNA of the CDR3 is TGTGCCAGCAGCCCCCGTTTTAGGGGGCGAGGGAACACTGAAGCTTTCTTT. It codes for CASSPRFRGRGNTEAFF.

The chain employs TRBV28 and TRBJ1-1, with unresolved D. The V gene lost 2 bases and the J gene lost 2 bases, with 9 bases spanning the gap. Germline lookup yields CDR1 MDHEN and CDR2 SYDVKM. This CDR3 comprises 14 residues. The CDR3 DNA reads TGTGCCAGCAGTTTAGAAACTAGTAACACTGAAGCTTTCTTT. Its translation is CASSLETSNTEAFF. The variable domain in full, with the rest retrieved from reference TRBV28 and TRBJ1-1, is DVKVTQSSRYLVKRTGEKVFLECVQDMDHENMFWYRQDPGLGLRLIYFSYDVKMKEKGDIPEGYSVSREKKERFSLILESASTNQTSMYLCASSLETSNTEAFFGQGTRLTVV.

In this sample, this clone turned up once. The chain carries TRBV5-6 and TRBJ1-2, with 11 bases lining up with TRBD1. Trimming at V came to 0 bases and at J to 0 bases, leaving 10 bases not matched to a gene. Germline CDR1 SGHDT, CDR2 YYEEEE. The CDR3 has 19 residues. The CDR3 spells CASSLGLKDRGPSNYGYTF. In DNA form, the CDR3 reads TGTGCCAGCAGCTTGGGGCTGAAGGACAGGGGGCCTTCTAACTATGGCTACACCTTC.

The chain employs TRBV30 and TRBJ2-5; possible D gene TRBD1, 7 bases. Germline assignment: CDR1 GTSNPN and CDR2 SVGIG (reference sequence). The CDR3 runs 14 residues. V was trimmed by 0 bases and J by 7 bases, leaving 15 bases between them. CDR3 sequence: CAWSVRRGQGTQYF. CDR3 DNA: TGTGCCTGGAGTGTACGGAGGGGGCAGGGGACCCAGTACTTC.

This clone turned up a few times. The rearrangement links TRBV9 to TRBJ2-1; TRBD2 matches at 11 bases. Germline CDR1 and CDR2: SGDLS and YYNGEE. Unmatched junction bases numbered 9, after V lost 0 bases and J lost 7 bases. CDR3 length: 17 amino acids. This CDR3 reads CASSVDPTSGARNEQFF. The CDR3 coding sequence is TGTGCCAGCAGCGTAGACCCGACTAGCGGGGCCCGAAATGAGCAGTTCTTC.

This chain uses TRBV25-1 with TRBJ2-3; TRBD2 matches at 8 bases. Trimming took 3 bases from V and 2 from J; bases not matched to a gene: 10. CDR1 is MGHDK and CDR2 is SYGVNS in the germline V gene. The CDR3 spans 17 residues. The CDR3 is CASSEDWAGGTTDTQYF. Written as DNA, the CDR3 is TGTGCCAGCAGTGAGGATTGGGCGGGGGGTACCACAGATACGCAGTATTTT.